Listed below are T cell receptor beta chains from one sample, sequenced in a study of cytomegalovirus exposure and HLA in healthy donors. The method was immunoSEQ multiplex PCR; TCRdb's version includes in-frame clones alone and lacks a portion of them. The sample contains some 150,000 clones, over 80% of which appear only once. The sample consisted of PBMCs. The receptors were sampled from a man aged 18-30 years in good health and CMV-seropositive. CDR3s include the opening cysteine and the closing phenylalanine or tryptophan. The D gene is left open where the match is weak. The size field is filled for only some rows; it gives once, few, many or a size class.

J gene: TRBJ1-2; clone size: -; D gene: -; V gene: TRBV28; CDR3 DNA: TGTGCCAGCAGTTTTCACAGATCTAACTATGGCTACACCTTC; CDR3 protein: CASSFHRSNYGYTF
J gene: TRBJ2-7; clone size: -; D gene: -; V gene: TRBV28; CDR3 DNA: TGTGCCAGCACCCCTAGTTTCGGGAACGAGCAGTACTTC; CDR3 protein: CASTPSFGNEQYF
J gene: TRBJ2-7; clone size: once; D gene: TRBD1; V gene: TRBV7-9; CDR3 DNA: TGTGCCAGCAGCTTAGCTGGGACAGGGGGGTACGAGCAGTACTTC; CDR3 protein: CASSLAGTGGYEQYF
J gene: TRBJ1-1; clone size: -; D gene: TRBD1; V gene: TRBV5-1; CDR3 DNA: TGCGCCAGCACCTCGGGACAGTTTATGAACACTGAAGCTTTCTTT; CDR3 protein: CASTSGQFMNTEAFF
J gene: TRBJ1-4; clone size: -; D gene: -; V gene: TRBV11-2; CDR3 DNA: TGTGCCAGCAGCCGGGATATCGGAGCTAATGAAAAACTGTTTTTT; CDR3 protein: CASSRDIGANEKLFF
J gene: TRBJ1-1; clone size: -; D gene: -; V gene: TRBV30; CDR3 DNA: TGTGCCCGAGGCAGAACGAACACTGAAGCTTTCTTT; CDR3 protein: CARGRTNTEAFF
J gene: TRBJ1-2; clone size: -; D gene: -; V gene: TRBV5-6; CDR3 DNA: TGTGCCAGCAGCTTGGGTTTCTCTAACTATGGCTACACCTTC; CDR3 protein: CASSLGFSNYGYTF
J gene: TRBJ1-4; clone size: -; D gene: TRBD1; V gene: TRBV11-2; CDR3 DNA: TGTGCCAGCAGCTTAGTGGGACAGTTTTCGACTAATGAAAAACTGTTTTTT; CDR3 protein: CASSLVGQFSTNEKLFF
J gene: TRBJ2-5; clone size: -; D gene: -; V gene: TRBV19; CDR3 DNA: TGTGCCAGTAGTATGGTCTCGGGGTTAGAGACCCAGTACTTC; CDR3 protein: CASSMVSGLETQYF
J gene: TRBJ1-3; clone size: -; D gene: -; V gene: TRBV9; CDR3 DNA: TGTGCCAGCAGCGCCGGGGGAGGGAGTGGAAACACCATATATTTT; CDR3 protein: CASSAGGGSGNTIYF
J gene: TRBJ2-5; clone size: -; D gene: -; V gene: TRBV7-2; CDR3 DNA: TGTGCCAGCAGCTTAGAACTCCCAGAGACCCAGTACTTC; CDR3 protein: CASSLELPETQYF
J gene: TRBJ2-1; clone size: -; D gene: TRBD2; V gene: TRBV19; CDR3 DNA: TGTGCCAGTACCGGGACTAGCGGGGTCGATTACAATGAGCAGTTCTTC; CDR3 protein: CASTGTSGVDYNEQFF
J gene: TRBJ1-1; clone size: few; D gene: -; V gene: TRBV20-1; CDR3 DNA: TGCAGTGCTAGATCCCAGACTGAAGCTTTCTTT; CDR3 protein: CSARSQTEAFF